These T cell receptor beta chains were read from a single sample in a study of T cell clonotyping in hematopoietic cell transplantation. Sequencing was performed with immunoSEQ multiplex PCR; in TCRdb, only in-frame clones are kept and a portion is missing. In the table there are over 9,500 clones, roughly 76% of which are singletons. The specimen was peripheral blood mononuclear cells, collected 180 days after allogeneic stem cell transplant. The receptors here all came from a male patient aged 55-69 years who had an allogeneic stem cell transplant from an unrelated donor, so the T cells may come from the graft donor. Some clones in this sample may be carry-over from other donors' samples. The CDR3 runs from the conserved cysteine through the conserved F or W. The order of the fields is D gene, clone size, V gene, J gene, CDR3 DNA, CDR3 protein. A D gene is named only where the DNA matches it firmly. Some rows have no size entry. The others give once, few or many, or a class for an expanded clone.

>NA|NA|TRBV29-1|TRBJ2-5
TGCAGCGTTGAAGATCTGGAGGAGAAGGATCAAGAGACCCAGTACTTC
CSVEDLEEKDQETQYF
>TRBD1|NA|TRBV6-6|TRBJ2-7
TGTGCCAGCAGTCGGGACAGTAACTACGAGCAGTACTTC
CASSRDSNYEQYF
>TRBD2|NA|TRBV5-4|TRBJ2-2
TGTGCCATCCACGCTAGCGGGTACGCGAACACCGGGGAGCTGTTTTTT
CAIHASGYANTGELFF
>NA|NA|TRBV10-3|TRBJ1-2
TGTGCCATCAGTGGGGGTTTGCAAAACTATGGCTACACCTTC
CAISGGLQNYGYTF
>NA|NA|TRBV11-2|TRBJ2-7
TGTGCCAGCAGCCCCCTCGTATATGAGCAGTACTTC
CASSPLVYEQYF
>TRBD1|NA|TRBV5-6|TRBJ1-2
TGTGCCAGCAGCCTCGCGGGTCGGGACAGGGCAGGCTACACCTTC
CASSLAGRDRAGYTF
>NA|NA|TRBV27|TRBJ2-7
TGTGCCAGCAGTCGGGACTCGGCCTACGAGCAGTACTTC
CASSRDSAYEQYF
>NA|NA|TRBV27|TRBJ2-7
TGTGCCAGCAGTCCCCTGTCAGGGTCCAAATTAATGGAGCAGTACTTC
CASSPLSGSKLMEQYF
>TRBD1|once|TRBV29-1|TRBJ1-2
TGCAGCGTTGATGCAGGACAGGGTGCTAACTATGGCTACACCTTC
CSVDAGQGANYGYTF
>NA|NA|TRBV29-1|TRBJ1-2
TGCAGCGTTGATCGAGGGTTCTATGGCTACACCTTC
CSVDRGFYGYTF
>NA|NA|TRBV19|TRBJ2-3
TGTGCCAGTAGTATCGAGGGAGATACGCAGTATTTT
CASSIEGDTQYF
>TRBD1|NA|TRBV29-1|TRBJ1-6
TGCAGCGTTGGTGCCGGGACAGACCCAAATTCACCCCTCCACTTT
CSVGAGTDPNSPLHF
>NA|NA|TRBV6-6|TRBJ1-1
TGTGCCAGCAGTTACGACAGGAGTCGGACTGAAGCTTTCTTT
CASSYDRSRTEAFF
>NA|NA|TRBV30|TRBJ1-5
TGTGCCTGGGCCGTAGGTGGGCTTAATCAGCCCCAGCATTTT
CAWAVGGLNQPQHF
>NA|NA|TRBV5-8|TRBJ2-2
TGTGCCAGCAGTCAACAGCAACCGAACACCGGGGAGCTGTTTTTT
CASSQQQPNTGELFF
>TRBD2|NA|TRBV11-2|TRBJ2-1
TGTGCCAGCAGCTACGGGGGAGGGGAGGTTAGTGAGCAGTTCTTC
CASSYGGGEVSEQFF
>TRBD1|NA|TRBV27|TRBJ2-7
TGTGCCAGCAGTTTGAGGCAGGGGGCCTACGAGCAGTACTTC
CASSLRQGAYEQYF